Presented here are 10 T cell receptor beta chains from one specimen sequenced in a study of T cells in Graves' hyperthyroidism and ophthalmopathy. Authors of the study amplified TCR beta CDR3 regions from RNA transcripts. HTBI primers were employed in a first-round RT-PCR of the TCR CDR3. TCRdb reprocessed the multiplex PCR reads with MiXCR, giving one entry per CDR3 protein. The sample lists over 500,000 distinct CDR3 sequences, 46% occurring once. The sample taken for sequencing was peripheral blood or thyroid tissue (not recorded which). These receptors originate from an adult woman with Graves' disease, either hyperthyroidism or ophthalmopathy (not recorded which).

CDR3 in DNA: TGTGCCAGTAGCACCTTGGGGACCTCTTATAGCAATCAGCCCCAGCATTTT. Amino acids: CASSTLGTSYSNQPQHF. V usage is TRBV19 and J usage is TRBJ1-5, with D perhaps matching TRBD1 (5 bases). This CDR3 is 17 amino acids long. V dropped 6 bases and J dropped 0 bases, with 18 bases sitting between them. In germline, CDR1 is LNHDA, CDR2 SQIVND (reference sequence).

This clonotype appeared many times. The chain links TRBV2 to TRBJ2-7, with a weak D call TRBD1 (6 bases). The germline CDR1 and CDR2 sequences are SNHLY and FYNNEI. The CDR3 runs 15 residues. The V and J ends lost 5 bases and 0 bases respectively, with 14 bases between them. The CDR3 nucleotides read TGTGCCAGCAGTCTTACCCAGGGGACCTCCTACGAGCAGTACTTC. It translates to CASSLTQGTSYEQYF.

There are many counts of this clonotype. The chain joins TRBV15 to TRBJ1-5; D unclear. Germline V gene lookup returns CDR1 LNHNV and CDR2 YYDKDF (reference sequence). V was clipped by 1 base and J by 5 bases, with 6 bases between them. The CDR3 totals 13 residues. Here the CDR3 DNA reads TGTGCCACCAGCAGAGCCGGCGATCAGCCCCAGCATTTT. It codes for CATSRAGDQPQHF.

To note about this clonotype: This sequence may be a read error, since a much larger clone differs from it by one base. This sequence joins TRBV29-1 and TRBJ2-3; 14 bases match TRBD2. This CDR3 is 15 amino acids long. Germline CDR1 and CDR2: SQVTM and ANQGSEA. The CDR3 sequence: CGVGTSGSRADTQYF. CDR3 nucleotides: TGCGGCGTCGGGACTAGCGGGAGTCGCGCAGATACGCAGTATTTT.

This chain links TRBV2 with TRBJ2-7; TRBD2 matches at 11 bases. The CDR3 spans 13 residues. V shed 6 bases, J shed 4 bases, and the junction held 2 bases outside the gene matches. Germline V CDR1 and CDR2: SNHLY, FYNNEI. The CDR3 sequence: CASRGTSGYEQYF. Here the CDR3 DNA reads TGTGCCAGCAGGGGGACTAGCGGTTACGAGCAGTACTTC.

The chain has TRBV29-1 and TRBJ2-5; D uncertain. The CDR3 spans 12 residues. V was shortened by 1 base and J by 2 bases, with 5 bases between the two germline ends. Germline CDR1 reads SQVTM; CDR2 reads ANQGSEA. This CDR3 is CSVEGQQETQYF. CDR3 sequence (DNA): TGCAGCGTTGAAGGGCAGCAAGAGACCCAGTACTTC.

This chain uses TRBV7-9 with TRBJ1-1, with 8 bases matching TRBD1. Germline lookup yields CDR1 SEHNR and CDR2 FQNEAQ (reference sequence). CDR3 size: 14 residues. Trimming removed 5 bases from V and 3 bases from J; junction bases left unmatched: 5. The chain's CDR3 is CASSRQGTYTEAFF. The DNA for the CDR3 is TGTGCCAGCAGCCGACAGGGGACCTACACTGAAGCTTTCTTT. The variable domain in full, with the rest retrieved from reference TRBV7-9 and TRBJ1-1, is DTGVSQNPRHKITKRGQNVTFRCDPISEHNRLYWYRQTLGQGPEFLTYFQNEAQLEKSRLLSDRFSAERPKGSFSTLEIQRTEQGDSAMYLCASSRQGTYTEAFFGQGTRLTVV.

This clonotype was seen ten or more times. The CDR3 protein is CASKGLAGPQNTGELFF. CDR3 nucleotides: TGCGCCAGCAAGGGACTAGCGGGCCCCCAGAACACCGGGGAGCTGTTTTTT. V usage is TRBV5-1 and J usage is TRBJ2-2; the match to TRBD2 covers 12 bases. V was clipped by 6 bases and J by 1 base; unmatched bases: 7. CDR3 length: 17 residues. The germline V gene has CDR1 SGHRS and CDR2 YFSETQ. The full variable domain, its missing parts supplied by reference TRBV5-1 and TRBJ2-2, is KAGVTQTPRYLIKTRGQQVTLSCSPISGHRSVSWYQQTPGQGLQFLFEYFSETQRNKGNFPGRFSGRQFSNSRSEMNVSTLELGDSALYLCASKGLAGPQNTGELFFGEGSRLTVL.

This clonotype was detected a few times. This chain joins TRBV7-9 and TRBJ2-7; 7 bases are a match to TRBD1. This CDR3 has 11 amino acids. V was pared by 7 bases and J by 6 bases, with 3 bases of the junction left unmatched. Germline CDR1 is SEHNR and CDR2 is FQNEAQ (reference sequence). The CDR3 nucleotides are TGTGCCAGCACTACAGGGGTCGAGCAGTACTTC. This gives the protein CASTTGVEQYF.

Regarding this clonotype: Without the conserved terminal phenylalanine or tryptophan, this CDR3 likely stems from a read error. The chain carries TRBV7-6 and TRBJ2-5; D not certain. Germline loops: CDR1 SGHVS, CDR2 FNYEAQ. CDR3 length: 11 residues. CDR3 region: CTSSRAETQYL. The CDR3 DNA sequence: TGTACCAGCAGTCGCGCAGAGACCCAGTACCTC.